Following are 4 T cell receptor beta chains from one sample sequenced in a study of blood T cell repertoires in COVID-19. Repertoires were generated with immunoSEQ multiplex PCR, while TCRdb's copy carries only in-frame clones and drops some. Altogether approximately 70,000 clones are present, roughly 91% being singletons, with the ten largest covering 7.3%. Sequences were obtained from peripheral blood. Receptor source: a man in his forties or fifties with COVID-19, enrolled during active disease.

The chain is built from TRBV6-5 and TRBJ2-2; TRBD1 might be the D (6 bases). Trimming stripped 2 bases from V and 7 bases from J, with 14 bases between. Germline CDR1 and CDR2: MNHEY and SVGAGI. This CDR3 region has 15 residues. DNA for the CDR3: TGTGCCAGCAGTTACGAGACAGGTCTGCTCGGGGAGCTGTTTTTT. Translating it yields CASSYETGLLGELFF.

This chain links TRBV19 with TRBJ1-1; D not certain. Trimming took off 1 base at V and 0 bases at J, with 6 bases between the two ends. CDR3 length: 14 residues. Germline V gene sequence: CDR1 LNHDA, CDR2 SQIVND (reference sequence). The CDR3 loop reads CASSIGPVNTEAFF. The CDR3 coding sequence is TGTGCCAGTAGTATAGGGCCCGTGAACACTGAAGCTTTCTTT.

V gene TRBV7-9 combines with J gene TRBJ2-7; TRBD1 agrees at 7 bases. The CDR3 length is 14 residues. With 5 bases clipped from V and 6 bases from J, the junction kept 10 bases outside the gene matches. The germline V gene encodes CDR1 SEHNR and CDR2 FQNEAQ (reference sequence). CDR3: CASSEGGASSEQYF. CDR3 DNA: TGTGCCAGCAGCGAAGGGGGCGCTTCGTCCGAGCAGTACTTC.

This chain uses TRBV3-1 (or the pseudogene TRBV3-2) with TRBJ1-2; D call uncertain. Trimming cost V 0 bases and J 5 bases, with 7 bases left between them. Germline CDR1 and CDR2: LGHDT and YNNKEL (reference sequence). The CDR3 is 13 residues long. The CDR3 sequence is CASSQEEWYGYTF. As DNA, the CDR3 is TGTGCCAGCAGCCAAGAAGAGTGGTATGGCTACACCTTC.